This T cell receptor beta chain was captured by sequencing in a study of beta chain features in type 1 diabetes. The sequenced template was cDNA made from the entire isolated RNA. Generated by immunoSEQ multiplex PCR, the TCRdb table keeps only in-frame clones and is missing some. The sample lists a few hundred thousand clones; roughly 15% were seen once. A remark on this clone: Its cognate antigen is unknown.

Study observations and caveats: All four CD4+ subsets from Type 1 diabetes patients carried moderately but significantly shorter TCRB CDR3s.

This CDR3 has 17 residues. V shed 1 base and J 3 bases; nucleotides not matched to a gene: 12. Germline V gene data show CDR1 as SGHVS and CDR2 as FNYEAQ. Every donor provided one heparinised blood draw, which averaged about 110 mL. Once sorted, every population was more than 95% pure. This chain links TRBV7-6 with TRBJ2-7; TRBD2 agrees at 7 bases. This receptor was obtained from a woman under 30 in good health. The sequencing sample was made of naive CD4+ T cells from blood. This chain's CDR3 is CASSLGAPETSRYEQYF. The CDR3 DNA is TGTGCCAGCAGCTTAGGAGCCCCCGAGACTAGCCGCTACGAGCAGTACTTC.